One and the same sample provided the 14 T cell receptor beta chains below, sequenced in a study of beta chain features in type 1 diabetes. Overall study results and limits: The study found moderately but significantly shorter TCRB CDR3s in all four CD4+ subsets of Type 1 diabetes patients.

Which antigens these TCRs recognize remains unknown. Since all of the isolated RNA was reverse transcribed, expressed TCRB transcripts were what got sequenced. TCRdb's copy holds only in-frame clones and misses some; the assay was immunoSEQ multiplex PCR. Of 310,000 or so clones in the sample, approximately 9.9% were seen once. The sample consisted of central memory CD4+ T cells from blood. The origin of the receptors is a man in his thirties or forties with type 1 diabetes.

The V and J genes are TRBV6-6 and TRBJ2-3, with TRBD2 matching over 10 bases. Trimming took 6 bases from V and 8 from J; bases not matched to a gene: 5. CDR1 and CDR2 (germline): MNHNY, SVGAGI (reference sequence). This CDR3 comprises 13 residues. DNA of the CDR3: TGTGCCAGCAGCCGCAGGACTAGCGGTACGCAGTATTTT. Amino acids: CASSRRTSGTQYF.

At least ten counts were recorded for this clone. The J gene is TRBJ2-1, the V gene TRBV11-2, with D maybe TRBD2 (5 bases). Germline loops: CDR1 SGHAT, CDR2 FQNNGV. Trimming stripped 2 bases from V and 6 bases from J, with 17 bases between. This CDR3 is built from 16 residues. The CDR3 reads CASSLLTDSLGNEQFF. The CDR3 DNA follows: TGTGCCAGCAGCTTACTCACGGACTCCCTAGGCAATGAGCAGTTCTTC.

The chain links TRBV15 to TRBJ2-5, with D possibly matching TRBD1 (6 bases). V lost 3 bases and J lost 5, with 16 bases in between. Germline V gene sequence: CDR1 LNHNV, CDR2 YYDKDF (reference sequence). CDR3 size: 15 residues. As DNA, the CDR3 is TGTGCCACCAGCAGCCCCCCCCAGGGGTTTGAGACCCAGTACTTC. Residues: CATSSPPQGFETQYF.

The V gene is TRBV9, the J gene TRBJ1-3; no clear D gene. The V and J ends lost 0 bases and 7 bases respectively, with 11 bases between them. Germline values: CDR1 SGDLS, CDR2 YYNGEE. The CDR3 consists of 14 residues. The CDR3, as DNA: TGTGCCAGCAGCGTAGAAAAGTCTTGGAACACCATATATTTT. Its protein is CASSVEKSWNTIYF.

Only a few counts were recorded for this clone. The chain is built from TRBV6-6 and TRBJ1-1; D might be TRBD1 (5 bases). Germline-derived CDR1 and CDR2 are MNHNY and SVGAGI (reference sequence). CDR3 length: 12 residues. Trimming removed 8 bases from V and 5 bases from J, with 12 bases in between. The DNA for the CDR3 is TGTGCCAGCGCAGGGACTTGGACTGAAGCTTTCTTT. Its protein product is CASAGTWTEAFF.

The V and J genes are TRBV29-1 and TRBJ2-4, with D perhaps TRBD2 (6 bases). CDR1 is SQVTM and CDR2 is ANQGSEA in the germline V gene. This CDR3 is 12 amino acids long. The V gene lost 6 bases and the J gene lost 3 bases, with 9 bases spanning the gap. CDR3: CSVEEGKNIQYF. The CDR3 DNA is TGCAGCGTGGAGGAGGGCAAAAACATTCAGTACTTC.

The sample holds many counts of this clone. The chain carries TRBV28 and TRBJ2-5; D ambiguous. Trimming stripped 5 bases from V and 7 bases from J, with 17 bases between. Germline V gives CDR1 MDHEN, CDR2 SYDVKM. The CDR3 totals 14 residues. This CDR3 reads CASSTGGSGLTQYF. The CDR3 DNA is TGTGCCAGCAGTACCGGTGGCAGTGGTTTGACCCAGTACTTC.

A few counts support this clone. The chain employs TRBV11-2 and TRBJ1-1; the D gene is possibly TRBD1 (5 bases). CDR1 SGHAT and CDR2 FQNNGV come from the germline V gene. V gave up 4 bases and J gave up 0 bases, with 24 bases separating them. CDR3 length equals 19 residues. The CDR3 protein is CASSSRLDQGSALNTEAFF. The DNA for the CDR3 is TGTGCCAGCAGCTCTCGATTGGACCAGGGCTCGGCTTTGAACACTGAAGCTTTCTTT.

This clone was recorded at least ten times. The rearrangement joins TRBV19 to TRBJ1-1; the match to TRBD1 covers 7 bases. Per the germline V gene, CDR1 is LNHDA and CDR2 is SQIVND (reference sequence). Trimming took 6 bases from V and 6 from J; bases not matched to a gene: 10. The CDR3 sequence is 14 residues long. As DNA, the CDR3 is TGTGCCAGTAGCCCGACAGGGAGGTTCGCTGAAGCTTTCTTT. It specifies CASSPTGRFAEAFF. Based on the CDR3 plus reference TRBV19 and TRBJ1-1, the full variable domain is DGGITQSPKYLFRKEGQNVTLSCEQNLNHDAMYWYRQDPGQGLRLIYYSQIVNDFQKGDIAEGYSVSREKKESFPLTVTSAQKNPTAFYLCASSPTGRFAEAFFGQGTRLTVV.

This clone appeared a few times. The chain employs TRBV2 and TRBJ2-1; D possibly corresponds to TRBD2 (6 bases). With 5 bases removed from V and 7 bases from J, the gap between germline ends came to 15 bases. In germline, CDR1 is SNHLY, CDR2 FYNNEI. CDR3 length: 14 amino acids. The CDR3 region is CASSPGADQNEQFF. Written as DNA, the CDR3 is TGTGCCAGCAGTCCGGGAGCGGACCAAAATGAGCAGTTCTTC.

This clone came up a few times. This sequence joins TRBV11-2 and TRBJ2-6, with D possibly TRBD2 on 5 matching bases. Germline V gene sequence: CDR1 SGHAT, CDR2 FQNNGV. The CDR3 is 13 amino acids. The ends were cut back, 11 bases at V and 1 base at J, with 9 bases in the middle. The CDR3: CAGRESGANVLTF. For the CDR3, the DNA is TGTGCCGGACGGGAATCTGGGGCCAACGTCCTGACTTTC. The full variable domain, its missing parts supplied by reference TRBV11-2 and TRBJ2-6, is EAGVAQSPRYKIIEKRQSVAFWCNPISGHATLYWYQQILGQGPKLLIQFQNNGVVDDSQLPKDRFSAERLKGVDSTLKIQPAKLEDSAVYLCAGRESGANVLTFGAGSRLTVL.

This clone occurred a few times. Other DNA sequences in this sample translate to the same CDR3. The V call is TRBV7-9, the J call TRBJ2-5; D uncertain. Germline lookup yields CDR1 SEHNR and CDR2 FQNEAQ (reference sequence). Trimming shortened V by 5 bases and J by 5 bases, and 6 bases separated the two germline ends. CDR3 length equals 11 residues. The CDR3 DNA is TGTGCCAGCAGCGTGGGGGAGACCCAGTACTTC. Its protein is CASSVGETQYF.

This clone has a handful of counts. This chain uses TRBV7-2 with TRBJ2-5; 9 bases are a match to TRBD2. The junction had 10 bases not matched to a gene; V was cut back by 3 bases and J by 5 bases. Germline CDR1 reads SGHTA; CDR2 reads FQGNSA. The CDR3 is 16 residues long. The CDR3 spells CASSLAPGGGDETQYF. As DNA, the CDR3 is TGTGCCAGCAGCTTGGCCCCCGGCGGGGGGGACGAGACCCAGTACTTC.

This clone was counted between two and nine times. The rearrangement uses TRBV19 and TRBJ2-3; D tentatively reads TRBD1 or TRBD2 (5 bases each). The CDR3 loop spans 14 amino acids. Germline V lookup: CDR1 LNHDA, CDR2 SQIVND (reference sequence). V was trimmed by 6 bases and J by 6 bases, leaving 16 bases between them. Here the CDR3 reads CASSLGTNADTQYF. CDR3 DNA: TGTGCCAGTAGCCTTGGGACCAACGCTGATACGCAGTATTTT. The full variable domain, in which reference TRBV19 and TRBJ2-3 provide the parts outside the CDR3, is DGGITQSPKYLFRKEGQNVTLSCEQNLNHDAMYWYRQDPGQGLRLIYYSQIVNDFQKGDIAEGYSVSREKKESFPLTVTSAQKNPTAFYLCASSLGTNADTQYFGPGTRLTVL.